The 12 T cell receptor beta chains presented below share a single source sample, sequenced in a study of cytomegalovirus exposure and HLA in healthy donors. The protocol was immunoSEQ multiplex PCR, while the TCRdb copy is restricted to in-frame clones and leaves out a portion. The table shows 150,000 to 200,000 clones, with approximately 84% occurring only once. The source material was PBMCs. The origin of the receptors is a man aged 18 to 29 in good health and CMV-seropositive.

V usage is TRBV6-5 and J usage is TRBJ1-1; 7 nucleotides align to TRBD1. Losses at the gene ends were 5 bases for V and 4 bases for J; bases not matched to a gene: 7. There are 14 residues in the CDR3. In germline, CDR1 is MNHEY, CDR2 SVGAGI. The CDR3 nucleotides read TGTGCCAGCAGTCCGAGACAGGGCCCCACTGAAGCTTTCTTT. Its protein is CASSPRQGPTEAFF.

This clone showed up just once. The chain couples TRBV4-3 to TRBJ2-1, with 10 bases that match TRBD2. The germline V gene has CDR1 LGHNA and CDR2 YSLEER. Trimming took 3 bases from V and 8 from J; bases not matched to a gene: 7. This CDR3 comprises 15 residues. CDR3 in DNA: TGCGCCAGCAGCCAGGCTAGCGGGAGAGGCGATGAGCAGTTCTTC. Protein sequence: CASSQASGRGDEQFF.

The gene calls are TRBV9 and TRBJ2-3; D is unresolved. Germline assignment: CDR1 SGDLS and CDR2 YYNGEE. There are 14 residues in the CDR3. Deletions cut 1 base from V and 2 bases from J, with 8 bases between. CDR3 protein: CASSVWAFTDTQYF. The CDR3 DNA is TGTGCCAGCAGCGTATGGGCCTTCACAGATACGCAGTATTTT.

The genes are TRBV5-4 and TRBJ2-7; 7 bases line up with TRBD1. Germline assignment: CDR1 SGHNT and CDR2 YYREEE (reference sequence). J lost 2 bases, V lost 0 bases, and 2 bases had no gene match. This CDR3 contains 14 residues. In nucleotides, the CDR3 is TGTGCCAGCAGCTTGGGGCAGGGGGCCTACGAGCAGTACTTC. Translating gives CASSLGQGAYEQYF.

The rearrangement uses TRBV30 and TRBJ2-5, with 12 bases identical to TRBD2. The CDR3 loop spans 20 amino acids. Germline V gene sequence: CDR1 GTSNPN, CDR2 SVGIG (reference sequence). Trimming at V came to 4 bases and at J to 5 bases, leaving 23 bases not matched to a gene. This CDR3 is CAWIRCWTSGKGRGLETQYF. The CDR3, as DNA: TGTGCCTGGATTCGGTGTTGGACTAGCGGGAAAGGGAGGGGGTTGGAGACCCAGTACTTC.

This clone appeared a single time. V usage is TRBV5-6 and J usage is TRBJ2-7; TRBD2 agrees at 9 bases. Germline V lookup: CDR1 SGHDT, CDR2 YYEEEE. The V and J ends lost 2 bases and 6 bases, in that order; junction bases with no gene match: 6. The CDR3 consists of 14 residues. The CDR3 DNA is TGTGCCAGCAGCTTCCTAGCGGGAAGTAGCGAGCAGTACTTC. This sequence encodes CASSFLAGSSEQYF.

This chain uses TRBV28 with TRBJ2-7, with D possibly being TRBD2 (6 bases). Trimming pared 2 bases from V and 3 bases from J, leaving 8 bases between. The CDR3 runs to 13 residues. Per the germline V gene, CDR1 is MDHEN and CDR2 is SYDVKM. CDR3 sequence reads: CASSLGGNYEQYF. The CDR3 coding sequence is TGTGCCAGCAGTTTAGGCGGGAACTACGAGCAGTACTTC. The full variable domain, completed using reference TRBV28 and TRBJ2-7, is DVKVTQSSRYLVKRTGEKVFLECVQDMDHENMFWYRQDPGLGLRLIYFSYDVKMKEKGDIPEGYSVSREKKERFSLILESASTNQTSMYLCASSLGGNYEQYFGPGTRLTVT.

This chain links TRBV5-8 with TRBJ2-2; 13 bases agree with TRBD2. CDR3 size: 17 residues. Germline CDR1 is SGHTS and CDR2 is YDEGEE. V shed 4 bases and J 4 bases; nucleotides not matched to a gene: 7. CDR3 in DNA: TGTGCCAGCAGCCGGACTAGCGGGAGTTTTAGCACCGGGGAGCTGTTTTTT. This encodes CASSRTSGSFSTGELFF.

This clone was observed a single time. V usage is TRBV5-1 and J usage is TRBJ1-3, with D unclear. V was shortened by 0 bases and J by 0 bases, with 7 bases between the two germline ends. The CDR3 sequence is 15 residues long. Germline V lookup: CDR1 SGHRS, CDR2 YFSETQ. The CDR3 DNA reads TGCGCCAGCAGCTTGGGCACGAGCTCTGGAAACACCATATATTTT. Protein sequence: CASSLGTSSGNTIYF.

This clone was recorded once. The V and J genes are TRBV4-3 and TRBJ2-2; D ambiguous. Germline V gives CDR1 LGHNA, CDR2 YSLEER. This CDR3 spans 15 amino acids. V lost 4 bases, J lost 1 base, and 10 bases lay in between. The CDR3 DNA reads as TGCGCCAGCAGCCGAGGAGACGGGAACACCGGGGAGCTGTTTTTT. Translation gives CASSRGDGNTGELFF.

CDR3 in amino acids: CASMETPYNEQFF. CDR3 sequence (DNA): TGTGCCAGCATGGAGACTCCCTACAATGAGCAGTTCTTC. The chain has TRBV6-1 and TRBJ2-1; no clear D gene. V lost 7 bases to trimming and J lost 2 bases, with 9 bases between them. This CDR3 comprises 13 residues. Per the germline V gene, CDR1 is MNHNS and CDR2 is SASEGT.

The chain couples TRBV29-1 to TRBJ2-7; tentative D call: TRBD2 (6 bases). Trimming took 3 bases from V and 3 from J, leaving 12 bases between them. Germline V gene lookup returns CDR1 SQVTM and CDR2 ANQGSEA. This CDR3 is 13 amino acids long. The CDR3: CSVEQTGDYEQYF. Here the CDR3 DNA reads TGCAGCGTTGAGCAGACGGGGGACTACGAGCAGTACTTC.